Below, 7 T cell receptor beta chains from the same sample are listed, as sequenced in a study of blood T cell repertoires in COVID-19. Some clones are missing from TCRdb's copy, which holds only in-frame ones; the method was immunoSEQ multiplex PCR. The table records fewer than 350,000 clones, roughly 90% of them present only once. The specimen sequenced was PBMCs or T cells enriched from blood (not recorded which). The source of these receptors is a woman between 18 and 29 years old with acute COVID-19.

The chain uses TRBV14 and TRBJ2-1, with 9 positions matching TRBD2. CDR1 is SGHDN and CDR2 is FVKESK in the germline V gene. Trimming removed 4 bases from V and 5 bases from J; junction bases left unmatched: 9. The CDR3 contains 16 residues. CDR3 nucleotide sequence: TGTGCCAGCAGCCCCGCCCGACTAGCGGTAAACAATGAGCAGTTCTTC. Its translation is CASSPARLAVNNEQFF.

The chain combines TRBV28 with TRBJ1-5; 9 bases are shared with TRBD1. The V gene's germline CDR1 is MDHEN and CDR2 SYDVKM. The CDR3 is made up of 16 amino acids. Losses at the gene ends were 5 bases for V and 3 bases for J; bases not matched to a gene: 8. CDR3 DNA: TGTGCCAGCAGTATACGGACAGGGGTCGTCAATCAGCCCCAGCATTTT. As protein: CASSIRTGVVNQPQHF.

The gene calls are TRBV19 and TRBJ2-3; 8 nucleotides match TRBD2. The CDR3 consists of 14 residues. With V trimmed by 6 bases and J by 6 bases, 8 bases remained unmatched. The germline V gene has CDR1 LNHDA and CDR2 SQIVND (reference sequence). This CDR3 is CASRVSGTADTQYF. The CDR3 bases are TGTGCCAGTAGGGTTAGCGGGACTGCCGATACGCAGTATTTT. Full variable domain (remainder filled in from reference TRBV19 and TRBJ2-3): DGGITQSPKYLFRKEGQNVTLSCEQNLNHDAMYWYRQDPGQGLRLIYYSQIVNDFQKGDIAEGYSVSREKKESFPLTVTSAQKNPTAFYLCASRVSGTADTQYFGPGTRLTVL.

This chain links TRBV5-1 with TRBJ2-3, with D perhaps TRBD2 (6 bases). The length of the CDR3 is 14 residues. Germline V gives CDR1 SGHRS, CDR2 YFSETQ. Between the trimmed V and J ends, which lost 4 bases and 3 bases, there was a span of 12 bases. CDR3 in DNA: TGCGCCAGCAGCGGAGGAGGGGTGACAGATACGCAGTATTTT. Translation gives CASSGGGVTDTQYF.

The chain recombines TRBV18 with TRBJ2-7; TRBD2 is a possible D gene (6 bases). Trimming left V 4 bases short and J 0 bases short, with 10 bases between. CDR1 KGHSH and CDR2 LQKENI come from the germline V gene. The CDR3 has 14 amino acids. The DNA for the CDR3 is TGTGCCAGCTCACAGGGGACTGGCTCCTACGAGCAGTACTTC. The encoded protein is CASSQGTGSYEQYF.

V and J are TRBV28 and TRBJ2-1; 10 bases match TRBD2. Germline V gene data show CDR1 as MDHEN and CDR2 as SYDVKM. Losses at the gene ends were 4 bases for V and 2 bases for J; bases not matched to a gene: 5. The CDR3 runs 16 residues. CDR3 coding DNA: TGTGCCAGCAGTTCCCGGACTAGCGGTACCTACAATGAGCAGTTCTTC. The encoded protein is CASSSRTSGTYNEQFF.

This chain uses TRBV30 with TRBJ2-7; 9 bases are shared with TRBD1. This CDR3 is 14 amino acids long. CDR1 and CDR2 from the germline V gene are GTSNPN and SVGIG (reference sequence). Trimming cost V 5 bases and J 1 base; bases outside gene matches: 6. In DNA form, the CDR3 reads TGTGCCTGGGCTACCGGGACAGGGTCCTACGAGCAGTACTTC. It translates to CAWATGTGSYEQYF.